The T cell receptor beta chain under discussion was sequenced for a study of hypomethylating agent response in myelodysplastic syndrome. On the study more broadly: Roughly five patients were non-responders, while about six showed complete response or hematologic improvement.

TCRdb's table, derived via immunoSEQ multiplex PCR, lists solely in-frame clones and lacks some. The sample records more than 2,000 clones, about 81% being singletons. Looked up from germline, CDR1 is MNHNY and CDR2 is SVGAGI (reference sequence). The CDR3 has 16 amino acids. V was pared by 2 bases and J by 5 bases, with 6 bases of the junction left unmatched. A word on this clone: No antigen is known for it.

Findings and limits, study-wide: Possible novel MDS antigen recognition by shared GLIPH2 clusters needs experimental validation.

Sample: bone marrow, taken before or after starting hypomethylating agent treatment for myelodysplastic syndrome (not recorded which). This sequence was found in a human donor with myelodysplastic syndrome. This chain links TRBV6-6 with TRBJ2-2, with 9 bases lining up with TRBD2. This CDR3 is CASSYGGGASTGELFF. The DNA for the CDR3 is TGTGCCAGCAGTTACGGCGGGGGGGCGAGTACCGGGGAGCTGTTTTTT.